The 14 T cell receptor beta chains given below trace back to one sample, sequenced in a study of blood T cell repertoires in COVID-19 (dated by TCRdb to the early 2020s). Library creation used the immunoSEQ multiplex PCR assay. Entries here come from immuneACCESS through TCRdb and include only in-frame sequences with V and J called. Some clones fail to appear in such tables; in the studies checked, an unresolved V gene covers under half of the shortfall, and the cause of the remainder is unknown. A total of about 150,000 clones appear in this sample, around nine tenths of them only once. More than 5% of the sample comes from the top ten. Source material: peripheral blood. Receptors were obtained from a human donor in a cohort sampled during active COVID-19.

The J gene is TRBJ1-2, the V gene TRBV24-1, with TRBD1 matching over 8 bases. The CDR3 is made up of 20 amino acids. V trimming: 4 bases; J trimming: 5 bases; junction bases outside the gene matches: 23. The germline CDR1 and CDR2 sequences are KGHDR and SFDVKD. As DNA, the CDR3 is TGTGCCACCAGTGACCGCTATGACAGGGGATCGTCTAGTAGCCCTTATGGCTACACCTTC. As protein: CATSDRYDRGSSSSPYGYTF.

The J gene is TRBJ2-1, the V gene TRBV7-2; 12 bases map to TRBD2. The length of the CDR3 is 17 residues. Germline-derived CDR1 and CDR2 are SGHTA and FQGNSA. Unmatched junction bases numbered 10, after V lost 1 base and J lost 9 bases. Here the CDR3 reads CASSLGTLAGGPAEQFF. The CDR3, as DNA: TGTGCCAGCAGCTTAGGAACTCTAGCGGGGGGGCCGGCTGAGCAGTTCTTC.

The genes are TRBV6-2 or TRBV6-3 and TRBJ2-7, with a possible D match to TRBD1 (5 bases). Germline V CDR1 and CDR2: MNHEY, SVGEGT. V lost 2 bases and J lost 3, with 14 bases in between. The CDR3 is made up of 15 amino acids. CDR3 residues: CASSYPGYGIYEQYF. The CDR3 DNA sequence: TGTGCCAGCAGTTACCCAGGGTACGGAATCTACGAGCAGTACTTC.

The CDR3 sequence: CASSPGRETEAFF. The DNA of the CDR3 is TGTGCCAGCTCACCTGGGCGGGAAACTGAAGCTTTCTTT. The J gene is TRBJ1-1, the V gene TRBV18; the D is unclear. The germline gives CDR1 KGHSH, CDR2 LQKENI. This CDR3 region has 13 residues. Trimming stripped 3 bases from V and 5 bases from J, with 10 bases between.

The chain has TRBV27 and TRBJ1-3, with TRBD1 identical over 12 bases. Per the germline V gene, CDR1 is MNHEY and CDR2 is SMNVEV (reference sequence). The CDR3 covers 17 residues. The junction had 2 bases not matched to a gene; V was cut back by 0 bases and J by 2 bases. Written as DNA, the CDR3 is TGTGCCAGCAGTTTATCCGGGGACAGGGGGCCTGGAAACACCATATATTTT. Encoded protein: CASSLSGDRGPGNTIYF.

The CDR3 DNA is TGTGCCAGCAGCGTCGAATGGGGGGACATGGGACAGACAGACAATGAGCAGTTCTTC. Translated: CASSVEWGDMGQTDNEQFF. This chain joins TRBV9 and TRBJ2-1, with D tentatively TRBD1 (7 bases). CDR3 length equals 19 residues. Germline lookup yields CDR1 SGDLS and CDR2 YYNGEE. The V end lost 2 bases, the J end lost 5 bases, and 26 bases lay between the germline ends.

The chain links TRBV9 to TRBJ2-3; 9 bases align to TRBD2. Germline V gene lookup returns CDR1 SGDLS and CDR2 YYNGEE. This CDR3 is 17 amino acids long. The ends lost 3 bases at V and 0 bases at J; junction bases unmatched: 8. In nucleotides, the CDR3 is TGTGCCAGCAGCGACCACCGACTAGCGGCTAGCACAGATACGCAGTATTTT. Amino acid sequence: CASSDHRLAASTDTQYF.

The V gene is TRBV6-5, the J gene TRBJ2-7, with D unresolved. The CDR3 loop spans 12 amino acids. Looked up from germline, CDR1 is MNHEY and CDR2 is SVGAGI. V gave up 7 bases and J gave up 9 bases, with 16 bases separating them. The CDR3 loop is CASNSQHTVQYF. Here the CDR3 DNA reads TGTGCCAGCAACAGCCAGCACACGGTGCAGTACTTC.

The chain joins TRBV13 to TRBJ2-7; possibly TRBD2 for D (5 bases). CDR1 is PRHDT and CDR2 is FYEKMQ in the germline V gene (reference sequence). V was cut by 4 bases and J by 2 bases, with 9 bases left in between. The CDR3 covers 13 residues. CDR3 bases: TGTGCCAGCAGCTATACCGGGACCTACGAGCAGTACTTC. Encoded protein: CASSYTGTYEQYF.

The gene calls are TRBV6-6 and TRBJ2-2, with D possibly matching TRBD2 (5 bases). CDR1 is MNHNY and CDR2 is SVGAGI in the germline V gene (reference sequence). The CDR3 runs to 13 residues. V lost 6 bases to trimming and J lost 6 bases, with 11 bases between them. The CDR3 here is CASSGVQAGELFF. In nucleotides, the CDR3 is TGTGCCAGCAGCGGGGTTCAGGCCGGGGAGCTGTTTTTT.

This chain connects TRBV6-1 to TRBJ1-6; the D is unclear. With 3 bases removed from V and 6 bases from J, the gap between germline ends came to 6 bases. The CDR3 loop spans 13 amino acids. In germline, CDR1 is MNHNS, CDR2 SASEGT. This CDR3 reads CASSDGSNSPLHF. The CDR3 DNA follows: TGTGCCAGCAGTGATGGGAGTAATTCACCCCTCCACTTT.

DNA of the CDR3: TGTGCCAGCAACTCGGGGGGAACAGGCACGGGAAACACCATATATTTT. It translates to CASNSGGTGTGNTIYF. This chain uses TRBV2 with TRBJ1-3, with D perhaps TRBD1 (5 bases). V was cut by 7 bases and J by 4 bases, with 20 bases left in between. This CDR3 comprises 16 residues. Germline loops: CDR1 SNHLY, CDR2 FYNNEI.

CDR3 DNA sequence: TGTGCCTGGGGGCCCACAGGGGCCGGGGGGGTCACTGAAGCTTTCTTT. Its translation: CAWGPTGAGGVTEAFF. V gene TRBV30 combines with J gene TRBJ1-1; 7 nucleotides align to TRBD1. Germline values: CDR1 GTSNPN, CDR2 SVGIG (reference sequence). This CDR3 region has 16 residues. V gave up 5 bases and J gave up 4 bases; unmatched junction bases: 16.

This clone has a single count. This rearrangement joins TRBV5-1 to TRBJ1-1; TRBD1 agrees at 7 bases. Germline CDR1 and CDR2: SGHRS and YFSETQ. This CDR3 spans 15 amino acids. With 1 base clipped from V and 0 bases from J, the junction kept 3 bases outside the gene matches. CDR3 sequence (DNA): TGCGCCAGCAGCTTGACAGGGGCCATGAACACTGAAGCTTTCTTT. Translating it yields CASSLTGAMNTEAFF.